This TCR beta chain was profiled in a study of T cells in Graves' hyperthyroidism and ophthalmopathy. Background on the study: Upon initial diagnosis and before any treatment, peripheral blood was collected. Study findings and constraints: Progression to ophthalmopathy was predicted a median of about six months early. Blood shared most expanded thyroid clonotypes above 0.001.

Comment on this clonotype: The target antigen is unknown. Its ends do not fully match the called genes, so a read error is possible.

Germline V gene data show CDR1 as MNHEY and CDR2 as SVGAGI. This CDR3 spans 15 amino acids. There were TCR beta CDR3 regions amplified from RNA transcripts. The HTBI primer set served for first-round RT-PCR of the TCR CDR3. TCRdb independently ran MiXCR on the multiplex PCR reads; one entry per CDR3 protein. The repertoire holds 330,000 or so distinct CDR3 sequences, over 15% seen once, with less than 20% in the top ten. Investigators excluded patients with uncontrolled infection, other autoimmune disease, pregnancy or lactation. The receptor was derived from a woman aged 40-49 years with Graves' ophthalmopathy. The rearrangement links TRBV6-5 to TRBJ1-2; D is ambiguous. The source material was blood. For the CDR3, the DNA is TGTGCCAGCAGTTACTCGGTAGCCACAAACTATGGCTACATCTTC. Translating it yields CASSYSVATNYGYIF.